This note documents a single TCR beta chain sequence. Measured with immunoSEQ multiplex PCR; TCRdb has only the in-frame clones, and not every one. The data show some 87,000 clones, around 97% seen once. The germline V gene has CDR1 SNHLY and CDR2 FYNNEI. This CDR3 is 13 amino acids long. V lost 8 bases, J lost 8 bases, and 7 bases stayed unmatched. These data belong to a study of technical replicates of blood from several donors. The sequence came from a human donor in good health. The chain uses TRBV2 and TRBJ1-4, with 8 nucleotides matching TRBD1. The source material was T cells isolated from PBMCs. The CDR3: CASVTGDWEKLFF. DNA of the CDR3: TGTGCCAGCGTGACAGGGGATTGGGAAAAACTGTTTTTT.